The 21 T cell receptor beta chains reported below all come from one sample, sequenced in a study of T-cell memory formation after mild COVID-19. TCRdb re-derived calls from the 5' RACE reads in MiXCR, one entry per CDR3 protein. The sample has roughly 340,000 distinct CDR3 sequences, 20% to 25% seen once; the top ten hold 21%. What was sequenced was PBMCs or a T cell subset sorted from them (not recorded which). The receptors shown here come from a man aged 18 to 29 who had mild COVID-19 (a few samples of this study predate the infection). Cell type and time point are not known.

Written as DNA, the CDR3 is TGCGCCAGCAGCTTGGTGGGACAGGGGGCAGACGAGCAGTACTTC. This gives the protein CASSLVGQGADEQYF. The J gene is TRBJ2-7, the V gene TRBV5-1, with 12 bases aligning to TRBD1. This CDR3 is 15 amino acids long. After removal of 0 bases from V and 5 bases from J, the junction contained 3 bases not matched to a gene. Per germline, CDR1 SGHRS and CDR2 YFSETQ.

This clonotype was seen a handful of times. The V gene is TRBV4-1, the J gene TRBJ1-4; D uncertain. This CDR3 spans 12 amino acids. V was cut by 3 bases and J by 3 bases, with 2 bases left in between. Germline values: CDR1 MGHRA, CDR2 YSYEKL. CDR3 DNA sequence: TGCGCCAGCAGCCACTCTAATGAAAAACTGTTTTTT. It codes for CASSHSNEKLFF.

The chain couples TRBV7-9 to TRBJ2-3; no clear D gene. Trimming took off 5 bases at V and 4 bases at J, with 4 bases between the two ends. The CDR3 loop spans 11 amino acids. Per germline, CDR1 SEHNR and CDR2 FQNEAQ (reference sequence). DNA of the CDR3: TGTGCCAGCAGCGCCCCAGATACGCAGTATTTT. Translation gives CASSAPDTQYF.

This clonotype was detected only a few times. This sequence joins TRBV11-2 and TRBJ2-1; 9 bases are a match to TRBD1. Germline lookup yields CDR1 SGHAT and CDR2 FQNNGV. V shed 5 bases, J shed 7 bases, and the junction held 9 bases outside the gene matches. The CDR3 contains 15 residues. The CDR3 DNA reads TGTGCCAGCAGCCAGCCGGGACAGGGACGGAATGAGCAGTTCTTC. Translation: CASSQPGQGRNEQFF. The full variable domain, with the rest looked up from reference TRBV11-2 and TRBJ2-1, is EAGVAQSPRYKIIEKRQSVAFWCNPISGHATLYWYQQILGQGPKLLIQFQNNGVVDDSQLPKDRFSAERLKGVDSTLKIQPAKLEDSAVYLCASSQPGQGRNEQFFGPGTRLTVL.

This clonotype occurred a few times. This chain connects TRBV27 to TRBJ1-1; no firm D call. CDR3 length equals 11 residues. Germline CDR1 reads MNHEY; CDR2 reads SMNVEV (reference sequence). V was pared by 10 bases and J by 4 bases, with 10 bases between. CDR3 coding DNA: TGTGCCACCGGCAGGTCCACTGAAGCTTTCTTT. Translation gives CATGRSTEAFF.

This clonotype has a handful of counts. The chain joins TRBV6-2 or TRBV6-3 to TRBJ2-5; tentatively, D is TRBD2 (5 bases). The V and J ends lost 11 bases and 2 bases respectively, with 15 bases between them. CDR1 is MNHEY and CDR2 is SVGEGT in the germline V gene. The CDR3 extends over 13 amino acids. The CDR3 is CAGSTAEQETQYF. CDR3 sequence (DNA): TGTGCCGGTTCAACAGCGGAACAAGAGACCCAGTACTTC.

The chain employs TRBV7-7 and TRBJ2-3; 11 nucleotides align to TRBD2. Per germline, CDR1 SSHAT and CDR2 FNYEAQ (reference sequence). The CDR3 runs 17 residues. The junction had 13 bases not matched to a gene; V was cut back by 5 bases and J by 6 bases. The chain's CDR3 is CASSLRPGLAVRDTQYF. In nucleotides, the CDR3 is TGTGCCAGCAGCCTCCGGCCGGGACTAGCGGTTCGGGATACGCAGTATTTT. Complete variable domain (other parts from reference TRBV7-7 and TRBJ2-3): GAGVSQSPRYKVTKRGQDVTLRCDPISSHATLYWYQQALGQGPEFLTYFNYEAQPDKSGLPSDRFSAERPEGSISTLTIQRTEQRDSAMYRCASSLRPGLAVRDTQYFGPGTRLTVL.

This clonotype has just a few counts. The chain couples TRBV12-3 or TRBV12-4 to TRBJ2-2; D is unresolved. Trimming took off 11 bases at V and 6 bases at J, with 10 bases between the two ends. The CDR3 runs to 11 residues. CDR3 loop: CALIGSGELFF. As DNA, the CDR3 is TGTGCCTTGATAGGGTCCGGGGAGCTGTTTTTT.

CDR3 nucleotides: TGTGCCAGCAGCCCTCCGCCCAGGAACACGCAGTATTTT. Encoded protein: CASSPPPRNTQYF. The chain combines TRBV28 with TRBJ2-3; no clear D gene. Trimming took off 6 bases at V and 9 bases at J, with 16 bases between the two ends. Germline V gene data show CDR1 as MDHEN and CDR2 as SYDVKM. The CDR3 is 13 amino acids.

J is TRBJ2-1 and V is TRBV28, with TRBD1 identical over 8 bases. The length of the CDR3 is 15 residues. CDR1 and CDR2 (germline): MDHEN, SYDVKM. V gave up 5 bases and J gave up 4 bases; unmatched junction bases: 7. The CDR3 is CASSTNGQGYNEQFF. Written as DNA, the CDR3 is TGTGCCAGCAGTACGAACGGACAGGGTTACAATGAGCAGTTCTTC.

The sample holds a few counts of this clonotype. The chain carries TRBV15 and TRBJ1-6, with a weak D call TRBD1 (6 bases). CDR1 is LNHNV, CDR2 YYDKDF, per germline (reference sequence). The CDR3 totals 16 residues. V shed 6 bases and J shed 10 bases, with 22 bases lying between them. The CDR3 DNA is TGTGCCACCAGATTACAGGGCTATCAGGACGGATCACCCCTCCACTTT. Protein product: CATRLQGYQDGSPLHF. Full variable domain (rest looked up from reference TRBV15 and TRBJ1-6): DAMVIQNPRYQVTQFGKPVTLSCSQTLNHNVMYWYQQKSSQAPKLLFHYYDKDFNNEADTPDNFQSRRPNTSFCFLDIRSPGLGDTAMYLCATRLQGYQDGSPLHFGNGTRLTVT.

The J gene is TRBJ2-1, the V gene TRBV7-9; D is uncertain. Germline V gene sequence: CDR1 SEHNR, CDR2 FQNEAQ (reference sequence). Between the trimmed V and J ends, which lost 1 base and 8 bases, there was a span of 6 bases. This CDR3 has 12 residues. CDR3 amino acids: CASSLEAHEQFF. The CDR3 coding sequence is TGTGCCAGCAGCTTAGAGGCGCATGAGCAGTTCTTC.

The sample holds a few counts of this clonotype. The V gene is TRBV5-6, the J gene TRBJ1-2; 11 bases match TRBD1. Germline values: CDR1 SGHDT, CDR2 YYEEEE. There are 16 residues in the CDR3. Germline trimming cut 5 bases from V and 7 bases from J; bases unmatched to any gene: 13. The CDR3 DNA sequence: TGTGCCAGCAGTCCTCCTCCGGGACAGGGGGAGCTTGGCTACACCTTC. Translated, it gives CASSPPPGQGELGYTF.

CDR3 nucleotide sequence: TGTGCCAGCAGCTTTGACCCCGGGACACCGCTGGAGGGTTTCTTT. It encodes CASSFDPGTPLEGFF. The chain employs TRBV5-4 and TRBJ1-1, with a weak D call TRBD1 (6 bases). Trimming left V 2 bases short and J 13 bases short, with 24 bases between. The CDR3 runs 15 residues. The germline V gene has CDR1 SGHNT and CDR2 YYREEE (reference sequence).

Only a few counts were recorded for this clonotype. The V and J genes are TRBV9 and TRBJ2-2; 8 bases are shared with TRBD2. V lost 6 bases, J lost 4 bases, and 5 bases stayed unmatched. The length of the CDR3 is 14 residues. Per germline, CDR1 SGDLS and CDR2 YYNGEE. DNA of the CDR3: TGTGCCAGCATGCCGGGGGGGCCCACCGGGGAGCTGTTTTTT. It encodes CASMPGGPTGELFF.

This clonotype was seen only a few times. The gene calls are TRBV5-1 and TRBJ2-3; perhaps TRBD2 as D (6 bases). V was shortened by 4 bases and J by 5 bases, with 17 bases between the two germline ends. The CDR3 totals 15 residues. Germline CDR1 SGHRS, CDR2 YFSETQ. In DNA form, the CDR3 reads TGCGCCAGCAGCCTACCGGGGGAGATGGGAGATACGCAGTATTTT. Translating it yields CASSLPGEMGDTQYF.

V and J are TRBV4-3 and TRBJ2-3; 13 nucleotides line up with TRBD2. J lost 5 bases, V lost 4 bases, and 6 bases had no gene match. The CDR3 runs to 16 residues. Per germline, CDR1 LGHNA and CDR2 YSLEER. This CDR3 reads CASSPRTSGGLDTQYF. The CDR3 nucleotides are TGCGCCAGCAGCCCACGGACTAGCGGGGGCTTAGATACGCAGTATTTT.

This clonotype was detected a few times. The chain recombines TRBV6-2 or TRBV6-3 with TRBJ2-3; D assignment may be TRBD1 or TRBD2 (6 bases each). CDR3 length: 15 residues. V was cut by 6 bases and J by 2 bases, with 15 bases left in between. Per the germline V gene, CDR1 is MNHEY and CDR2 is SVGEGT. The CDR3 protein is CASSPQRGDTDTQYF. In DNA form, the CDR3 reads TGTGCCAGCAGCCCTCAGAGGGGGGACACAGATACGCAGTATTTT.

The V and J genes are TRBV24-1 and TRBJ2-1; D remains unclear. Germline V gene lookup returns CDR1 KGHDR and CDR2 SFDVKD. V was pared by 4 bases and J by 6 bases, with 18 bases between. This CDR3 contains 16 residues. This CDR3 reads CATSDPSRFLGNEQFF. CDR3 sequence (DNA): TGTGCCACCAGTGACCCTAGTCGGTTCCTCGGCAATGAGCAGTTCTTC.

This clonotype has at least ten counts. This sequence joins TRBV12-3 or TRBV12-4 and TRBJ2-7; 7 bases fit TRBD2. V dropped 6 bases and J dropped 0; count of bases not matched to a gene: 5. The CDR3 spans 14 residues. The CDR3 DNA follows: TGTGCCAGCAGCTCCGGGGGGAGCTCCTACGAGCAGTACTTC. Its translation: CASSSGGSSYEQYF.

This clonotype was recorded once. The genes are TRBV13 and TRBJ1-5; D may be TRBD1 (5 bases). V was pared by 5 bases and J by 3 bases, with 14 bases between. The CDR3 has 15 amino acids. Germline V gene lookup returns CDR1 PRHDT and CDR2 FYEKMQ (reference sequence). Here the CDR3 reads CASSPGGGNNQPQHF. Here the CDR3 DNA reads TGTGCCAGCAGCCCTGGTGGGGGGAACAATCAGCCCCAGCATTTT.